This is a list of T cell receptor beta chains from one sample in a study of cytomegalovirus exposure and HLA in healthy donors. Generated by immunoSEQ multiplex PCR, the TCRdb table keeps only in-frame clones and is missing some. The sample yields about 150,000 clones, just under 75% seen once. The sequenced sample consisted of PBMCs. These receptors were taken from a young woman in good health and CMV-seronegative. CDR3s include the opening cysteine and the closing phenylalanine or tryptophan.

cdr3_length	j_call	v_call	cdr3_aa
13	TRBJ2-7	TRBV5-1	CASLMEGADEQYF
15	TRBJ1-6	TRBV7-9	CASSFSDRDFITLHF
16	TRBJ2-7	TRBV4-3	CASSQDQQGFSYEQYF
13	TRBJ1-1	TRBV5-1	CASSLGQHTEAFF
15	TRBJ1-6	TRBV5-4	CASSLGSSYNSPLHF
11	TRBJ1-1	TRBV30	CAWREESVAFF
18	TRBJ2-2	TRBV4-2	CASSQVGGGGGGTGELFF
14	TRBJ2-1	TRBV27	CASRAGRTNNEQFF
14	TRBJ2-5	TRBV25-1	CASSESTSGGGLYF
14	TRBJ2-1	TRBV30	CAWSSGGLYNEQFF
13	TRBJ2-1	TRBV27	CASSGWDRHEQFF
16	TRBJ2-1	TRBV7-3	CASSSHRASGGNEQFF
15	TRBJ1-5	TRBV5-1	CASSLWTGGDQPQHF
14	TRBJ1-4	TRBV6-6	CASSYRGNSEKLFF
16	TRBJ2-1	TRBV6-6	CASRATSGGPSGEQFF
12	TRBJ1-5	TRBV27	CASSSGNQPQHF
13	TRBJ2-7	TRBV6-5	CASSYSRGSWQYF
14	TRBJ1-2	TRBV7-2	CASSPRQGSYGYTF
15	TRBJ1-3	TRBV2	CASTGTGAAGNTIYF
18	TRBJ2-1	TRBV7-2	CASSFIRLAGGLFNEQFF
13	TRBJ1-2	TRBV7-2	CASSQDRNYGYTF
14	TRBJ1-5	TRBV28	CASSLRQGNQPQHF
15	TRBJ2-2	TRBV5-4	CASSFAGVNTGELFF
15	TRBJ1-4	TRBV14	CASSQDRSRQEKLFF
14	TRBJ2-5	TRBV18	CASSLGTEQETQYF
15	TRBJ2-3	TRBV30	CAWSPGLAGVDTQYF
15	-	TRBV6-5	CASRDREGGSYEQYF
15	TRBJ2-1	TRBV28	CASSPTSGGHNEQFF
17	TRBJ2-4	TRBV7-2	CASREGDSGVAKNIQYF
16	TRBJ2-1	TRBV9	CASSPAGRTSYNEQFF
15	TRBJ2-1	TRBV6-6	CASSKGLVVNDEQFF
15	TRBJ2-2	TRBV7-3	CASSLSQGWIGELFF
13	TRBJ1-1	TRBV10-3	CAIRPSGVTEAFF
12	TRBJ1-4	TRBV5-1	CASSLEGGKLFF
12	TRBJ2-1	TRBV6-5	CASSVQGREQFF
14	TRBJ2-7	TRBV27	CASSPRTGYYEQYF
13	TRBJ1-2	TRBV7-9	CASSPSLNYGYTF
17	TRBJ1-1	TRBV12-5	CASGLVLGLQENTEAFF
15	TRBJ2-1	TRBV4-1	CASSPLGARYNEQFF
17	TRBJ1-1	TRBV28	CASSFDPADRENTEAFF
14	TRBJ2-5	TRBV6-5	CASSERGAGETQYF
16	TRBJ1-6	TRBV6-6	CASSQGQGVDNSPLHF
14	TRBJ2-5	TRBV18	CASSLAGGRETQYF
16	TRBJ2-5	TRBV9	CASSVEFGGGQETQYF